Following are 30 T cell receptor beta chains from one sample sequenced in a study of blood T cell repertoires in COVID-19. Assay used: immunoSEQ multiplex PCR; TCRdb lists only in-frame clones, some missing. Of about 230,000 clones in the sample, approximately 89% were seen once. Sequencing was done on a sample of PBMCs or T cells enriched from blood (not recorded which). Receptor source: a woman aged 25 to 39 with acute COVID-19.

This clone was found a few times. The gene calls are TRBV4-1 and TRBJ1-2; D gene uncertain. Germline CDR1 reads MGHRA; CDR2 reads YSYEKL. The CDR3 sequence is 15 residues long. V was pared by 0 bases and J by 0 bases, with 8 bases between. The CDR3 DNA is TGCGCCAGCAGCCAAGATGGCGGATCTAACTATGGCTACACCTTC. Translated, it gives CASSQDGGSNYGYTF.

The CDR3 coding sequence is TGTGCCAGCAGCTTTCAGAGGGGGAATTCACCCCTCCACTTT. Translation: CASSFQRGNSPLHF. The V and J genes are TRBV11-1 and TRBJ1-6, with D possibly matching TRBD1 (6 bases). CDR3 length equals 14 residues. V gave up 3 bases and J gave up 7 bases, with 10 bases separating them. Germline V lookup: CDR1 SGHAT, CDR2 FQDESV (reference sequence).

This clone was counted between two and nine times. This rearrangement joins TRBV5-4 to TRBJ2-7, with D tentatively TRBD1 (6 bases). The germline CDR1 and CDR2 sequences are SGHNT and YYREEE (reference sequence). This CDR3 has 13 amino acids. V was cut by 4 bases and J by 5 bases, with 13 bases left in between. The CDR3 protein is CASSPGASHEQYF. The DNA for the CDR3 is TGTGCCAGCAGCCCAGGGGCGTCCCACGAGCAGTACTTC.

The genes are TRBV6-2 or TRBV6-3 and TRBJ2-6; 12 nucleotides line up with TRBD1. This CDR3 region has 21 residues. Trimming took 4 bases from V and 2 from J; bases not matched to a gene: 15. Germline V gives CDR1 MNHEY, CDR2 SVGEGT. CDR3 DNA: TGTGCCAGCAGTTTCCAACCGACCCCCCGGGACAGGGGGCCTGGGGCCAACGTCCTGACTTTC. Its protein is CASSFQPTPRDRGPGANVLTF.

This chain connects TRBV5-6 to TRBJ1-4; 8 nucleotides line up with TRBD1. Trimming took 4 bases from V and 8 from J; bases not matched to a gene: 7. Per the germline V gene, CDR1 is SGHDT and CDR2 is YYEEEE. This CDR3 has 14 amino acids. In DNA, the CDR3 is TGTGCCAGCAGCCAAGGACAGGGTCGGGAAAAACTGTTTTTT. As protein: CASSQGQGREKLFF.

This clone was counted once. The chain combines TRBV29-1 with TRBJ1-4; 7 bases match TRBD1. Germline V CDR1 and CDR2: SQVTM, ANQGSEA. Trimming at V came to 5 bases and at J to 5 bases, leaving 5 bases not matched to a gene. This CDR3 comprises 13 residues. CDR3 DNA sequence: TGCAGCGTTCAGGGGGGATTGAATGAAAAACTGTTTTTT. Its translation is CSVQGGLNEKLFF.

V usage is TRBV9 and J usage is TRBJ1-3, with D perhaps matching TRBD1 (6 bases). Germline V gene data show CDR1 as SGDLS and CDR2 as YYNGEE. The CDR3 length is 15 residues. Trimming took off 3 bases at V and 0 bases at J, with 10 bases between the two ends. The CDR3 DNA reads TGTGCCAGCAGCGATAGGACAGTCTCTGGAAACACCATATATTTT. As protein: CASSDRTVSGNTIYF.

The chain couples TRBV9 to TRBJ1-2; D possibly corresponds to TRBD1 (5 bases). CDR3 size: 16 residues. Per germline, CDR1 SGDLS and CDR2 YYNGEE. The germline V and J ends were trimmed by 0 bases and 4 bases, with 16 bases remaining between them. CDR3 loop: CASSVARHDRAYGYTF. CDR3 bases: TGTGCCAGCAGCGTAGCCAGACACGACAGAGCCTATGGCTACACCTTC.

The V call is TRBV7-9, the J call TRBJ2-2; 7 nucleotides line up with TRBD1. CDR1 is SEHNR, CDR2 FQNEAQ, per germline (reference sequence). The junction had 6 bases not matched to a gene; V was cut back by 3 bases and J by 5 bases. The CDR3 runs to 15 residues. CDR3 loop: CASSFPPGGTGELFF. The CDR3 DNA reads TGTGCCAGCAGCTTTCCACCAGGGGGTACCGGGGAGCTGTTTTTT.

V and J are TRBV11-2 and TRBJ2-2, with D maybe TRBD2 (6 bases). V dropped 4 bases and J dropped 6 bases, with 9 bases sitting between them. Germline V gives CDR1 SGHAT, CDR2 FQNNGV. The CDR3 runs 13 residues. CDR3 region: CASSWAGSGELFF. As DNA, the CDR3 is TGTGCCAGCAGCTGGGCGGGGTCCGGGGAGCTGTTTTTT.

This clone has just one count. The genes are TRBV4-1 and TRBJ2-4, with D perhaps matching TRBD1 (6 bases). Germline CDR1 reads MGHRA; CDR2 reads YSYEKL. Trimming removed 1 base from V and 0 bases from J, with 10 bases in between. The CDR3 length is 16 residues. CDR3 amino acids: CASSQVQGLAKNIQYF. CDR3 bases: TGCGCCAGCAGCCAAGTTCAGGGGTTAGCCAAAAACATTCAGTACTTC.

The rearrangement links TRBV7-3 to TRBJ1-1; the D is unclear. The CDR3 loop spans 13 amino acids. Trimming removed 2 bases from V and 6 bases from J, with 10 bases in between. Germline assignment: CDR1 SGHTA and CDR2 FQGTGA. CDR3 nucleotide sequence: TGTGCCAGCAGCTTAGACGGAGGTCCTGAAGCTTTCTTT. Its protein product is CASSLDGGPEAFF.

The chain couples TRBV3-1 (or the pseudogene TRBV3-2) to TRBJ1-2; 7 nucleotides align to TRBD1. In germline, CDR1 is LGHDT, CDR2 YNNKEL (reference sequence). V was pared by 3 bases and J by 10 bases, with 11 bases of the junction left unmatched. The CDR3 has 14 residues. This CDR3 is CASSHGGDSLDYTF. The CDR3, as DNA: TGTGCCAGCAGCCATGGTGGGGACAGTCTCGACTACACCTTC.

This rearrangement joins TRBV18 to TRBJ1-5; 7 nucleotides align to TRBD1. The length of the CDR3 is 16 residues. CDR1 is KGHSH and CDR2 is LQKENI in the germline V gene. Germline trimming cut 2 bases from V and 2 bases from J; bases unmatched to any gene: 6. The CDR3 reads CASSPETGYGNQPQHF. The CDR3 nucleotides are TGTGCCAGCTCACCAGAGACAGGGTATGGCAATCAGCCCCAGCATTTT.

As for this clone: This sample also contains other DNA sequences that code for the same CDR3. The chain uses TRBV10-3 and TRBJ1-1; D may be TRBD1 (6 bases). This CDR3 region has 14 residues. Germline V CDR1 and CDR2: ENHRY, SYGVKD. Trimming pared 6 bases from V and 0 bases from J, leaving 11 bases between. The CDR3 protein is CAISLTGLNTEAFF. CDR3 nucleotide sequence: TGTGCCATCAGCCTGACAGGCTTGAACACTGAAGCTTTCTTT.

V and J are TRBV6-5 and TRBJ1-3, with D perhaps TRBD1 (5 bases). V was clipped by 2 bases and J by 0 bases, with 8 bases between them. The CDR3 is 15 residues long. Germline V gene lookup returns CDR1 MNHEY and CDR2 SVGAGI. CDR3 residues: CASSYTQGSGNTIYF. The CDR3 DNA sequence: TGTGCCAGCAGTTACACTCAGGGCTCTGGAAACACCATATATTTT.

This chain joins TRBV18 and TRBJ1-2, with 8 bases lining up with TRBD1. The CDR3 runs 18 residues. After removal of 0 bases from V and 0 bases from J, the junction contained 9 bases not matched to a gene. The V gene's germline CDR1 is KGHSH and CDR2 LQKENI. CDR3 nucleotides: TGTGCCAGCTCACCACCGGCGGCAGGGGGCTCTACTAACTATGGCTACACCTTC. It encodes CASSPPAAGGSTNYGYTF.

The rearrangement uses TRBV9 and TRBJ1-1; the match to TRBD1 covers 7 bases. V trimming: 2 bases; J trimming: 10 bases; junction bases outside the gene matches: 26. Looked up from germline, CDR1 is SGDLS and CDR2 is YYNGEE. The CDR3 spans 19 residues. The CDR3: CASSVAPATHRGGPLRAFF. Written as DNA, the CDR3 is TGTGCCAGCAGCGTTGCTCCCGCAACCCACAGGGGCGGACCTCTTAGAGCTTTCTTT. The whole variable domain, filled in from reference TRBV9 and TRBJ1-1, reads DSGVTQTPKHLITATGQRVTLRCSPRSGDLSVYWYQQSLDQGLQFLIQYYNGEERAKGNILERFSAQQFPDLHSELNLSSLELGDSALYFCASSVAPATHRGGPLRAFFGQGTRLTVV.

J is TRBJ2-1 and V is TRBV24-1; D is perhaps TRBD2 (6 bases). CDR1 is KGHDR, CDR2 SFDVKD, per germline. CDR3 length equals 18 residues. V was clipped by 2 bases and J by 1 base, with 17 bases between them. CDR3 coding DNA: TGTGCCACCAGTGATTCCCTGAGGAGGGGCAGTTCCTACAATGAGCAGTTCTTC. This sequence encodes CATSDSLRRGSSYNEQFF.

The genes are TRBV6-5 and TRBJ2-7; D is unclear. Germline CDR1 is MNHEY and CDR2 is SVGAGI. The CDR3 consists of 10 residues. V was trimmed by 7 bases and J by 4 bases, leaving 5 bases between them. For the CDR3, the DNA is TGTGCCAGCATCAAATACGAGCAGTACTTC. It codes for CASIKYEQYF.

This chain connects TRBV10-3 to TRBJ2-5; TRBD2 aligns across 12 bases. CDR1 is ENHRY and CDR2 is SYGVKD in the germline V gene. The trim removed 4 bases at V and 4 bases at J, leaving 7 bases unmatched. The CDR3 is made up of 16 amino acids. The CDR3 nucleotides read TGTGCCATCAGTGGGACTAGCGGGGAGGCCGGAGAGACCCAGTACTTC. Translation gives CAISGTSGEAGETQYF.

The chain recombines TRBV5-1 with TRBJ1-1; 7 positions agree with TRBD1. CDR1 and CDR2 (germline): SGHRS, YFSETQ. Trimming took 6 bases from V and 0 from J; bases not matched to a gene: 14. This CDR3 has 17 amino acids. CDR3 sequence reads: CASTFLGTATMNTEAFF. The CDR3 DNA reads TGCGCCAGCACCTTCCTCGGGACAGCCACGATGAACACTGAAGCTTTCTTT.

The genes are TRBV28 and TRBJ1-1; TRBD1 agrees at 10 bases. This CDR3 contains 15 residues. Germline loops: CDR1 MDHEN, CDR2 SYDVKM. Losses at the gene ends were 4 bases for V and 3 bases for J; bases not matched to a gene: 5. The chain's CDR3 is CASSSGTGDHTEAFF. The DNA of the CDR3 is TGTGCCAGCAGTTCAGGGACAGGGGATCACACTGAAGCTTTCTTT.

J is TRBJ1-2 and V is TRBV12-3 or TRBV12-4; 7 positions match TRBD1. J gave up 6 bases and V 6 bases, and 7 bases lay outside the gene matches. This CDR3 region has 13 residues. CDR3 sequence reads: CASSQNRGHGYTF. DNA for the CDR3: TGTGCCAGCAGCCAGAACAGGGGCCATGGCTACACCTTC.

CDR3 protein: CASSLDRGKSDTQYF. In DNA form, the CDR3 reads TGTGCCAGCAGCCTGGACAGGGGAAAGTCAGATACGCAGTATTTT. The V call is TRBV7-2, the J call TRBJ2-3, with TRBD1 matching 9 bases. This CDR3 has 15 amino acids. V trimming: 5 bases; J trimming: 4 bases; junction bases outside the gene matches: 7. Germline lookup yields CDR1 SGHTA and CDR2 FQGNSA.

V gene TRBV28 combines with J gene TRBJ2-7; D not resolved. V lost 5 bases to trimming and J lost 6 bases, with 11 bases between them. The CDR3 contains 12 residues. The germline CDR1 and CDR2 sequences are MDHEN and SYDVKM. CDR3 DNA: TGTGCCAGCAGTAACCTATGGGCCGAGCAGTACTTC. Its protein product is CASSNLWAEQYF.

This chain joins TRBV10-3 and TRBJ2-7; 7 positions match TRBD2. The CDR3 runs 13 residues. Trimming at V came to 4 bases and at J to 0 bases, leaving 0 bases not matched to a gene. Germline CDR1 ENHRY, CDR2 SYGVKD. The CDR3, as DNA: TGTGCCATCAGTGGGACTAGCTCCTACGAGCAGTACTTC. Translated: CAISGTSSYEQYF.

The rearrangement joins TRBV6-5 to TRBJ1-1, with unresolved D. There are 15 residues in the CDR3. V was cut by 7 bases and J by 4 bases, with 19 bases left in between. In germline, CDR1 is MNHEY, CDR2 SVGAGI. The CDR3 reads CASTLSSGMGTEAFF. The CDR3 nucleotides are TGTGCCAGCACCCTGTCTAGCGGGATGGGCACTGAAGCTTTCTTT.

This clone has just one count. This sequence joins TRBV7-2 and TRBJ1-2; possibly TRBD1 for D (5 bases). Germline values: CDR1 SGHTA, CDR2 FQGNSA. The CDR3 contains 14 residues. The germline V and J ends were trimmed by 5 bases and 0 bases, with 10 bases remaining between them. The CDR3 spells CASSPATANYGYTF. CDR3 nucleotides: TGTGCCAGCAGCCCCGCGACAGCTAACTATGGCTACACCTTC. The whole variable domain, remainder taken from reference TRBV7-2 and TRBJ1-2, is GAGVSQSPSNKVTEKGKDVELRCDPISGHTALYWYRQSLGQGLEFLIYFQGNSAPDKSGLPSDRFSAERTGGSVSTLTIQRTQQEDSAVYLCASSPATANYGYTFGSGTRLTVV.

This clone appeared once. V is TRBV27 and J is TRBJ1-1, with TRBD1 identical over 8 bases. Germline CDR1 reads MNHEY; CDR2 reads SMNVEV (reference sequence). The CDR3 is 15 residues long. Germline trimming cut 0 bases from V and 6 bases from J; bases unmatched to any gene: 6. In nucleotides, the CDR3 is TGTGCCAGCAGTTTATCCGGGACAGGCAGACCTGAAGCTTTCTTT. Translating gives CASSLSGTGRPEAFF.